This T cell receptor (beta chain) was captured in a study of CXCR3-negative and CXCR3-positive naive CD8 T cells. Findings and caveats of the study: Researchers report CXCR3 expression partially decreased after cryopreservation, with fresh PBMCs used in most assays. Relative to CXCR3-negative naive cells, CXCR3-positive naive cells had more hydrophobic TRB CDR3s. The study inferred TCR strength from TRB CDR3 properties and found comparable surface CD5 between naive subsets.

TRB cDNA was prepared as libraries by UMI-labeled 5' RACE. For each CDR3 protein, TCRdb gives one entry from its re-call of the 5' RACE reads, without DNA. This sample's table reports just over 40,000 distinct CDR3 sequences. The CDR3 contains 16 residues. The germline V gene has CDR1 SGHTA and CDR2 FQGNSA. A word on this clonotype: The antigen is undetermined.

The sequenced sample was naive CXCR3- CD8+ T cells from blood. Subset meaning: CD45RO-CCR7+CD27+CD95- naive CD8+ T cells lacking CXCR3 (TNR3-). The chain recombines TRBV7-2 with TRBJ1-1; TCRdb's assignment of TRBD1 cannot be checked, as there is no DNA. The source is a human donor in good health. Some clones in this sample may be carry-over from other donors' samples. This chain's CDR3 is CASSLLDSELNTEAFF.